This T cell receptor (beta chain) was found in a study of long-term antiretroviral therapy in people with HIV. Study-level information: Collection dates of the earliest samples fall about a decade before the 2015 immediate-ART recommendation.

The ends lost 0 bases at V and 5 bases at J; junction bases unmatched: 15. This CDR3 contains 19 residues. Germline lookup yields CDR1 LGHNA and CDR2 YNFKEQ. Sequencing used immunoSEQ v3.0 at survey level. A target of about 35,000-50,000 T-cell genomes per sample was set for sequencing. The data were produced by immunoSEQ multiplex PCR, yet TCRdb's version contains in-frame clones alone and is incomplete. The data show about 28,000 clones, over 90% seen once. The V gene is TRBV4-2, the J gene TRBJ2-1, with TRBD2 matching over 8 bases. The sample in question was unsorted PBMCs, obtained 6.2 years after starting antiretroviral therapy. This receptor was obtained from a man in his forties with HIV. The CDR3 sequence is CASSQESSRGGPSDNEQFF. CDR3 DNA: TGTGCCAGCAGCCAAGAGTCCTCACGGGGGGGGCCGTCCGACAATGAGCAGTTCTTC.